One sample yielded the 21 T cell receptor beta chains listed below, sequenced in a study of CXCR3-negative and CXCR3-positive naive CD8 T cells. TRB cDNA was prepared as libraries by UMI-labeled 5' RACE. No DNA is given; TCRdb re-called the 5' RACE reads and lists each CDR3 protein once. The sample has around 90,000 distinct CDR3 sequences; the top ten hold roughly 0.99%. Sequenced input: naive CXCR3- CD8+ T cells from blood. Subset described: CD45RO-CCR7+CD27+CD95- naive CD8+ T cells lacking CXCR3 (TNR3-). Every receptor here comes from a human donor in good health. Some clones in this sample may be carry-over from other donors' samples.

The chain links TRBV28 to TRBJ1-5. Germline V gene data show CDR1 as MDHEN and CDR2 as SYDVKM. This CDR3 region has 17 residues. CDR3: CASRFSPGNKSNQPQHF. The full variable domain, completed using reference TRBV28 and TRBJ1-5, is DVKVTQSSRYLVKRTGEKVFLECVQDMDHENMFWYRQDPGLGLRLIYFSYDVKMKEKGDIPEGYSVSREKKERFSLILESASTNQTSMYLCASRFSPGNKSNQPQHFGDGTRLSIL.

The chain links TRBV9 to TRBJ2-7; as DNA is missing, the TRBD1 call by TCRdb cannot be tested. CDR3 size: 17 residues. The V gene's germline CDR1 is SGDLS and CDR2 YYNGEE. CDR3 sequence: CASSVEPAGRISYEQYF.

V usage is TRBV7-3 and J usage is TRBJ2-3. Germline V gene lookup returns CDR1 SGHTA and CDR2 FQGTGA. This CDR3 spans 13 amino acids. This chain's CDR3 is CASSSQLTDTQYF.

The chain employs TRBV19 and TRBJ2-7; the TRBD1 assignment by TCRdb is unverifiable without DNA. The length of the CDR3 is 15 residues. Germline-derived CDR1 and CDR2 are LNHDA and SQIVND (reference sequence). The CDR3 here is CASSRERGHSYEQYF.

The rearrangement uses TRBV7-2 and TRBJ2-3; TCRdb calls TRBD2, which cannot be checked without DNA. Germline CDR1 and CDR2: SGHTA and FQGNSA. This CDR3 is built from 18 residues. CDR3 region: CASSPAGTSGDSTDTQYF.

The CDR3 here is CASSLATERLYGYTF. The chain links TRBV7-2 to TRBJ1-2. Germline CDR1 SGHTA, CDR2 FQGNSA. The CDR3 covers 15 residues.

The V gene is TRBV19, the J gene TRBJ2-1; TCRdb lists TRBD2, though no DNA is available to test this call. Germline V gives CDR1 LNHDA, CDR2 SQIVND (reference sequence). The CDR3 consists of 13 residues. This CDR3 is CASSPPEVYEQFF. Supplemented by reference TRBV19 and TRBJ2-1, the full variable domain reads DGGITQSPKYLFRKEGQNVTLSCEQNLNHDAMYWYRQDPGQGLRLIYYSQIVNDFQKGDIAEGYSVSREKKESFPLTVTSAQKNPTAFYLCASSPPEVYEQFFGPGTRLTVL.

The chain has TRBV12-3 or TRBV12-4 and TRBJ2-7; TCRdb's D call of TRBD1 is untestable without DNA. CDR3 length: 15 residues. The CDR3 sequence is CASRPQGSSSYEQYF.

The V call is TRBV7-9, the J call TRBJ2-3. From germline, CDR1 is SEHNR and CDR2 FQNEAQ (reference sequence). The CDR3 covers 14 residues. The CDR3 sequence is CASSPRLSTDTQYF.

The chain is built from TRBV19 and TRBJ1-1; the TCRdb call, TRBD1, lacks DNA for checking. The CDR3 has 13 amino acids. Germline CDR1 is LNHDA and CDR2 is SQIVND (reference sequence). The CDR3 here is CASRPHRADPAFF.

The chain couples TRBV12-3 or TRBV12-4 to TRBJ2-7; the TCRdb D gene call, TRBD1, has no DNA to confirm it. The CDR3 runs 13 residues. CDR3 sequence: CASSLPGPYEQYF.

V is TRBV29-1 and J is TRBJ2-7; there is no DNA to check the TCRdb D call of TRBD1. The CDR3 length is 15 residues. From germline, CDR1 is SQVTM and CDR2 ANQGSEA. CDR3 loop: CSVDLGGRQTYEQYF.

The chain is built from TRBV2 and TRBJ2-2; TCRdb's assignment of TRBD1 cannot be checked, as there is no DNA. The CDR3 length is 14 residues. From germline, CDR1 is SNHLY and CDR2 FYNNEI. The CDR3 protein is CASSVGQGAGELFF.

V gene TRBV29-1 combines with J gene TRBJ2-7; absent DNA, TCRdb's TRBD1 call cannot be checked. Germline V lookup: CDR1 SQVTM, CDR2 ANQGSEA. The CDR3 has 12 residues. The CDR3 sequence: CSVGDTTYEQYF.

The chain joins TRBV6-5 to TRBJ2-5; TCRdb proposes TRBD2, but this gene call is untestable without DNA. The CDR3 runs 17 residues. From germline, CDR1 is MNHEY and CDR2 SVGAGI. The CDR3: CASSSTGLAGPQETQYF.

The chain links TRBV29-1 to TRBJ2-7; TCRdb's D call, TRBD1, is unchecked because there is no DNA. The CDR3 runs to 15 residues. Germline assignment: CDR1 SQVTM and CDR2 ANQGSEA. This CDR3 is CSVEDRTGMSYEQYF.

The chain is built from TRBV28 and TRBJ2-7. Per germline, CDR1 MDHEN and CDR2 SYDVKM. The CDR3 totals 13 residues. The CDR3 is CASSFRQHHEQYF.

This rearrangement joins TRBV10-3 to TRBJ1-4; the TCRdb call, TRBD1, lacks DNA for checking. This CDR3 has 14 residues. Germline loops: CDR1 ENHRY, CDR2 SYGVKD. The CDR3 loop reads CAISENRGKEKLFF.

The rearrangement uses TRBV5-1 and TRBJ1-1; TCRdb outputs TRBD1, but without DNA this stays unchecked. Germline assignment: CDR1 SGHRS and CDR2 YFSETQ. The CDR3 is made up of 17 amino acids. This CDR3 reads CASSLGGSVVGDTEAFF.

The chain recombines TRBV5-1 with TRBJ2-5. Germline CDR1 is SGHRS and CDR2 is YFSETQ. The CDR3 totals 14 residues. CDR3 sequence: CASSLVGSQETQYF.

The J gene is TRBJ2-3, the V gene TRBV7-9. Per the germline V gene, CDR1 is SEHNR and CDR2 is FQNEAQ (reference sequence). The CDR3 totals 13 residues. The CDR3 protein is CASSSDSGDTQYF.